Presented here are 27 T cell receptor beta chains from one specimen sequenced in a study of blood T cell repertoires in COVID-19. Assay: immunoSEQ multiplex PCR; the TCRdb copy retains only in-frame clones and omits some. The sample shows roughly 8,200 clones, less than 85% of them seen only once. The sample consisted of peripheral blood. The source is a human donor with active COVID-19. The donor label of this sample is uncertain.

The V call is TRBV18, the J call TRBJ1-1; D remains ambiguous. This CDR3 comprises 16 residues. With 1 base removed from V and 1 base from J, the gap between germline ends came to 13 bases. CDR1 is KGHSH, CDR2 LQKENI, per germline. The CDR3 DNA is TGTGCCAGCTCACCACGTGCAGGAGGCCCGAACACTGAAGCTTTCTTT. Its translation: CASSPRAGGPNTEAFF.

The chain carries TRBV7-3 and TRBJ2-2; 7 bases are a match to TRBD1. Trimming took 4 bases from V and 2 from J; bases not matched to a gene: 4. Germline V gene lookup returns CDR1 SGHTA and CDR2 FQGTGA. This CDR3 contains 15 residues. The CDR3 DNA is TGTGCCAGCAGCTGGGACAGCGACAACACCGGGGAGCTGTTTTTT. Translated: CASSWDSDNTGELFF.

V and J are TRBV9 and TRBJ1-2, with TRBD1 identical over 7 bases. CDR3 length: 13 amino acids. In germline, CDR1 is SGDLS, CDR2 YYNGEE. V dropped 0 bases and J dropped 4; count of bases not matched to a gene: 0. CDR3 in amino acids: CASSVGQGYGYTF. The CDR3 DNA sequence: TGTGCCAGCAGCGTAGGACAGGGCTATGGCTACACCTTC.

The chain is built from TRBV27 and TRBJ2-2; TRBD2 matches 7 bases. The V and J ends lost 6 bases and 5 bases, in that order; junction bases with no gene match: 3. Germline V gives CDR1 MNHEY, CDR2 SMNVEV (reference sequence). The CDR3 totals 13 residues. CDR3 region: CASSWTSTGELFF. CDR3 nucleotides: TGTGCCAGCAGCTGGACTAGTACCGGGGAGCTGTTTTTT.

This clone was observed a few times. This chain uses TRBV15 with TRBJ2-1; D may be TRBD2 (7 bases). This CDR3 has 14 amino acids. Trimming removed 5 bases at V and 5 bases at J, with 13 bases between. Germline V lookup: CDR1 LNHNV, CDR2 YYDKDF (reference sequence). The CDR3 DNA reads TGTGCCACCAGCCGGGGAGGGGGGGACAATGAGCAGTTCTTC. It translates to CATSRGGGDNEQFF. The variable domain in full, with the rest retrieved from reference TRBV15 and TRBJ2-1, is DAMVIQNPRYQVTQFGKPVTLSCSQTLNHNVMYWYQQKSSQAPKLLFHYYDKDFNNEADTPDNFQSRRPNTSFCFLDIRSPGLGDTAMYLCATSRGGGDNEQFFGPGTRLTVL.

The CDR3 DNA is TGTGCCAGCAGTTCCCGGGGTAGCGGGAGAGATGAGCAGTTCTTC. Translation: CASSSRGSGRDEQFF. This chain connects TRBV6-2 or TRBV6-3 to TRBJ2-1, with 9 positions matching TRBD2. CDR3 length equals 15 residues. J lost 8 bases, V lost 4 bases, and 9 bases had no gene match. CDR1 is MNHEY and CDR2 is SVGEGT in the germline V gene.

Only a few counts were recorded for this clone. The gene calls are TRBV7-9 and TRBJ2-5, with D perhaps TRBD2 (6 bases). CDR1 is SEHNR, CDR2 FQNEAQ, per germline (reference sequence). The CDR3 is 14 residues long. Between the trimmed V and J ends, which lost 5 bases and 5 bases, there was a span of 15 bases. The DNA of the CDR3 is TGTGCCAGCAGCCCGCCAGCGGGTTTGGAGACCCAGTACTTC. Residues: CASSPPAGLETQYF. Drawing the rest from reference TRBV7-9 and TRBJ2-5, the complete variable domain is DTGVSQNPRHKITKRGQNVTFRCDPISEHNRLYWYRQTLGQGPEFLTYFQNEAQLEKSRLLSDRFSAERPKGSFSTLEIQRTEQGDSAMYLCASSPPAGLETQYFGPGTRLLVL.

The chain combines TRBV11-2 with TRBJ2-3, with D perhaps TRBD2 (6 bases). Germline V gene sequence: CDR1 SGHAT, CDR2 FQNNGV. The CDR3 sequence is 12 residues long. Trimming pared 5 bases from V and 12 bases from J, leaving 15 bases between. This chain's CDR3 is CASSQGLREQYF. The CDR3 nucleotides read TGTGCCAGCAGCCAGGGACTCAGAGAACAGTATTTT.

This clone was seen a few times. This CDR3 is CASSGGPSGDGTQYF. The CDR3 DNA sequence: TGCGCCAGCAGCGGGGGACCTAGCGGAGACGGGACCCAGTACTTC. The chain has TRBV5-1 and TRBJ2-5, with 7 bases fitting TRBD2. This CDR3 is 15 amino acids long. Per germline, CDR1 SGHRS and CDR2 YFSETQ. With 4 bases clipped from V and 7 bases from J, the junction kept 13 bases outside the gene matches.

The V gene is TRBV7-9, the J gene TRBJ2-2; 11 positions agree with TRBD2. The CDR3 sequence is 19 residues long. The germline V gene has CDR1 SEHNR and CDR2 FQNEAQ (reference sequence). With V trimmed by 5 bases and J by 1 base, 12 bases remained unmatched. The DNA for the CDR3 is TGTGCCAGCAGCCTCTTACCGGGACTAGCGGAGATGAACACCGGGGAGCTGTTTTTT. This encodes CASSLLPGLAEMNTGELFF.

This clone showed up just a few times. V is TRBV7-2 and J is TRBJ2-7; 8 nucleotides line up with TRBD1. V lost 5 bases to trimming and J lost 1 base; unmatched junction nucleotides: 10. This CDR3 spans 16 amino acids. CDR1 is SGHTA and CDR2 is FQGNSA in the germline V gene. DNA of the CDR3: TGTGCCAGCAGCCCGCCCGGACAGGGAGGATCCTACGAGCAGTACTTC. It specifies CASSPPGQGGSYEQYF.

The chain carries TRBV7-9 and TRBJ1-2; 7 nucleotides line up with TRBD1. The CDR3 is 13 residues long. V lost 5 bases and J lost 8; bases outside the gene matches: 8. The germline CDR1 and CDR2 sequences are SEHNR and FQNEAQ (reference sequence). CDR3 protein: CASSPDRVGGYTF. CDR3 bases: TGTGCCAGCAGCCCCGACAGGGTAGGCGGCTACACCTTC.

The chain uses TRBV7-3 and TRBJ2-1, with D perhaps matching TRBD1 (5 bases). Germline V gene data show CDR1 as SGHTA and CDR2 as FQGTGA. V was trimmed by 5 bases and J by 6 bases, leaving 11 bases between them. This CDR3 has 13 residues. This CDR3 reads CASSTTGSNEQFF. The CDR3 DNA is TGTGCCAGCAGCACTACAGGAAGCAATGAGCAGTTCTTC.

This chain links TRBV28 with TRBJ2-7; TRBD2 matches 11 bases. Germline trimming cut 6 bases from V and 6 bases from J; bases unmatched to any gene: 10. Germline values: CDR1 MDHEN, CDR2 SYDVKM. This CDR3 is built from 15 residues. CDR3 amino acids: CASRPIAGGRSEQYF. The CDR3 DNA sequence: TGTGCCAGCAGACCAATAGCGGGAGGGCGTAGCGAGCAGTACTTC.

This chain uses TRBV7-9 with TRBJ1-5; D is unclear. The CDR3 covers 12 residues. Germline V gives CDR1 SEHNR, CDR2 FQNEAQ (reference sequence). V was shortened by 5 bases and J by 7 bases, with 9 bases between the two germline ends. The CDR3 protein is CASSADTQPQHF. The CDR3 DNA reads TGTGCCAGCAGCGCTGACACCCAGCCCCAGCATTTT.

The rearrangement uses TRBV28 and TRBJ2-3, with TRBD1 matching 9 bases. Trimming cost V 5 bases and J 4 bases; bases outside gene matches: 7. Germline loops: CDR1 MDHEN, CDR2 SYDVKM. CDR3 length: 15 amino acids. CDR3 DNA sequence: TGTGCCAGCAGTAGAAGACAGGGGGACGCAGATACGCAGTATTTT. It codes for CASSRRQGDADTQYF.

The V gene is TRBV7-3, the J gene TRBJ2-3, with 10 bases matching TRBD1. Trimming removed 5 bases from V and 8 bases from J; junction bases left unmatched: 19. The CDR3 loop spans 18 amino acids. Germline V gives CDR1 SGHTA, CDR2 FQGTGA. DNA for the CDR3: TGTGCCAGCAGCCCATTTGCGCCGGGACAGGGGCTAGAAACTACGCAGTATTTT. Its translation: CASSPFAPGQGLETTQYF.

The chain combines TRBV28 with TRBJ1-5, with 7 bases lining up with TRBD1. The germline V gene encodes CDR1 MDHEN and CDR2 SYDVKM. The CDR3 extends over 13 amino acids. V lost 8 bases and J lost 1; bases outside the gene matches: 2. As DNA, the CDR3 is TGTGCCAGCCAACAGGGGAGCAATCAGCCCCAGCATTTT. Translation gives CASQQGSNQPQHF.

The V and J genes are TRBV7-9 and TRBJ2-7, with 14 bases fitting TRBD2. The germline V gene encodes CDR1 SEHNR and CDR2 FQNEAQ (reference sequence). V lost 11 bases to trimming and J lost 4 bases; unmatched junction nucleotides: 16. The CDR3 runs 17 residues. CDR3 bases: TGTGCCTGGGGACTAGCGGGAGCCAGGGAAATTCTTTACGAGCAGTACTTC. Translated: CAWGLAGAREILYEQYF.

DNA for the CDR3: TGTGCCAGCAGCTTAGCCGTTGATAGAACGGCTTTCTTT. As protein: CASSLAVDRTAFF. This chain connects TRBV11-2 to TRBJ1-1; D gene uncertain. The germline CDR1 and CDR2 sequences are SGHAT and FQNNGV. The CDR3 runs 13 residues. The germline V and J ends were trimmed by 1 base and 11 bases, with 14 bases remaining between them.

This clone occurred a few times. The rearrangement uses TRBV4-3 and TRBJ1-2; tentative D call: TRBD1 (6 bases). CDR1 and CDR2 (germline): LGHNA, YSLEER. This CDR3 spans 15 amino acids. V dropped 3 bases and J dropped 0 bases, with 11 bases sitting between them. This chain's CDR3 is CASSHSRQANYGYTF. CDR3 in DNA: TGCGCCAGCAGCCACTCCAGACAGGCTAACTATGGCTACACCTTC.

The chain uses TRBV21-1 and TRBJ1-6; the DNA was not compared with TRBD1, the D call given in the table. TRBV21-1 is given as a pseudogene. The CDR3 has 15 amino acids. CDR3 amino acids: CASSIQPCYNSPLHF. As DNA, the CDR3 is TGTGCCAGCAGCATACAGCCTTGTTATAATTCACCCCTCCACTTT.

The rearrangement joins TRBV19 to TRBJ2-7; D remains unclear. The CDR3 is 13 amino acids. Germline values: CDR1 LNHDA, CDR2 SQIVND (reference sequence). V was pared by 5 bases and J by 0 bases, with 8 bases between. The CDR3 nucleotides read TGTGCCAGTAGTCCGCAGAACTCCTACGAGCAGTACTTC. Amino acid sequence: CASSPQNSYEQYF.

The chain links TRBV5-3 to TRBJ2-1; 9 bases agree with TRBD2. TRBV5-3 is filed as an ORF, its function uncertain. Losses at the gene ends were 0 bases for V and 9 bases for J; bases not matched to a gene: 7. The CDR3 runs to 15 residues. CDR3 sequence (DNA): TGTGCCAGAAGCTTGGTGCCGGGACTAGCAACTGAGCAGTTCTTC. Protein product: CARSLVPGLATEQFF.

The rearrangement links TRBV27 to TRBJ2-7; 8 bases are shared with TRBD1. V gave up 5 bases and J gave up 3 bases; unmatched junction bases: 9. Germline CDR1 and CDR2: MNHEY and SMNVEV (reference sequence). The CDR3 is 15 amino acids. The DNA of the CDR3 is TGTGCCAGCAGTCTAACACGGGACAGGAGCTACGAGCAGTACTTC. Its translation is CASSLTRDRSYEQYF.

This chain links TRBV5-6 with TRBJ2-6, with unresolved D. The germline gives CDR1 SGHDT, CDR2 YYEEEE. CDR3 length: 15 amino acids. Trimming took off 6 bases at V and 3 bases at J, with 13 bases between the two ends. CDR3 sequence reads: CASTDFGNGANVLTF. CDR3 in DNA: TGTGCCAGCACCGACTTCGGAAATGGGGCCAACGTCCTGACTTTC.

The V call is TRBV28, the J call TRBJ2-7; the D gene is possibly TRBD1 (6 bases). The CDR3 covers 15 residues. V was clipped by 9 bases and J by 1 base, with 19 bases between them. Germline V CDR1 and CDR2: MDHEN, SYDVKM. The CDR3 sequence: CASLGAGTTSYEQYF. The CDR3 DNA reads TGTGCCAGTCTCGGGGCCGGGACAACATCCTACGAGCAGTACTTC.